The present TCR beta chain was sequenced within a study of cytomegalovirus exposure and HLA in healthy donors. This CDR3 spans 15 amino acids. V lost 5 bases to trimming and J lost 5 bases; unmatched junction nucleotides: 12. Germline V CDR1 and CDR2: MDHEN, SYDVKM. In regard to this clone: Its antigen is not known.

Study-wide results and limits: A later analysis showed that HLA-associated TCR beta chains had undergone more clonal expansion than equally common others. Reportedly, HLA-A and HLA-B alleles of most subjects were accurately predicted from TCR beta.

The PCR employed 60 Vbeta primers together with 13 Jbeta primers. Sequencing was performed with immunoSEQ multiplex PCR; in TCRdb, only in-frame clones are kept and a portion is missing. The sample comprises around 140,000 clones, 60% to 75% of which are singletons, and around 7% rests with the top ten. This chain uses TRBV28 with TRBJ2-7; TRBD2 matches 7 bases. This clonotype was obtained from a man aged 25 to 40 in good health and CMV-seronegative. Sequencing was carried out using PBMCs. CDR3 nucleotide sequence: TGTGCCAGCAGTACCCCCCCGGGGAGGGGCAACGAGCAGTACTTC. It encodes CASSTPPGRGNEQYF.